These 29 T cell receptor beta chains were all obtained from the same sample, sequenced in a study of blood T cell repertoires in COVID-19. Profiled with immunoSEQ multiplex PCR; TCRdb holds only in-frame clones, not every one. The sample has around 260,000 clones, around four fifths seen once. Specimen: peripheral blood. The receptors were gathered from a man aged 60 to 69 with acute or convalescent COVID-19.

This rearrangement joins TRBV12-3 or TRBV12-4 to TRBJ1-6; a weak D match, TRBD1 (6 bases). This CDR3 spans 12 amino acids. Trimming stripped 3 bases from V and 13 bases from J, with 10 bases between. CDR3 DNA sequence: TGTGCCAGCAGTTTTGTTAGGGGGCCCCTCCACTTT. Protein: CASSFVRGPLHF.

The chain employs TRBV6-6 and TRBJ2-7, with TRBD2 identical over 9 bases. V shed 6 bases, J shed 2 bases, and the junction held 11 bases outside the gene matches. The CDR3 has 16 amino acids. CDR1 and CDR2 (germline): MNHNY, SVGAGI (reference sequence). Here the CDR3 reads CASSPRRGGLTYEQYF. CDR3 bases: TGTGCCAGCAGCCCCAGGCGGGGGGGCCTTACCTACGAGCAGTACTTC.

This chain joins TRBV5-1 and TRBJ1-5, with 7 bases lining up with TRBD1. CDR3 size: 15 residues. Looked up from germline, CDR1 is SGHRS and CDR2 is YFSETQ. The junction had 4 bases not matched to a gene; V was cut back by 4 bases and J by 0 bases. This chain's CDR3 is CASSPGTDSNQPQHF. CDR3 DNA sequence: TGCGCCAGCAGCCCCGGGACAGATAGCAATCAGCCCCAGCATTTT.

The chain combines TRBV6-6 with TRBJ2-5; 7 bases fit TRBD2. The germline V gene has CDR1 MNHNY and CDR2 SVGAGI (reference sequence). J was trimmed by 5 bases and V by 0 bases; bases with no gene match: 6. The CDR3 consists of 15 residues. The CDR3 reads CASSYSGGRGETQYF. For the CDR3, the DNA is TGTGCCAGCAGTTACTCCGGGGGGAGAGGGGAGACCCAGTACTTC.

This clone was observed once. This chain links TRBV27 with TRBJ2-1, with 12 bases aligning to TRBD2. The trim removed 4 bases at V and 4 bases at J, leaving 5 bases unmatched. This CDR3 contains 16 residues. CDR1 and CDR2 from the germline V gene are MNHEY and SMNVEV (reference sequence). The CDR3 nucleotides read TGTGCCAGCAGTTCCCTAGCGGGAGGGATTTACAATGAGCAGTTCTTC. The encoded protein is CASSSLAGGIYNEQFF.

V and J are TRBV6-5 and TRBJ2-7, with a tentative D call TRBD2 (5 bases). The germline V and J ends were trimmed by 0 bases and 4 bases, with 16 bases remaining between them. Germline V gives CDR1 MNHEY, CDR2 SVGAGI. CDR3 size: 16 residues. The CDR3 region is CASSYSSPNAGYEQYF. In DNA form, the CDR3 reads TGTGCCAGCAGTTACTCGAGTCCTAACGCGGGTTACGAGCAGTACTTC.

The sample holds a few counts of this clone. The rearrangement joins TRBV6-1 to TRBJ2-1, with D maybe TRBD1 (5 bases). CDR1 is MNHNS, CDR2 SASEGT, per germline. The V gene lost 3 bases and the J gene lost 7 bases, with 7 bases spanning the gap. The CDR3 is 12 amino acids. The CDR3 here is CASSDPGNEQFF. In DNA form, the CDR3 reads TGTGCCAGCAGTGACCCAGGGAATGAGCAGTTCTTC.

The chain uses TRBV5-1 and TRBJ2-5; 8 bases fit TRBD1. The CDR3 consists of 15 residues. Germline lookup yields CDR1 SGHRS and CDR2 YFSETQ. The J segment lost 2 bases and the V segment lost 4 bases, leaving 7 bases of the junction unmatched. CDR3 bases: TGCGCCAGCAGCCGACTCTACAGGGGGCAAGAGACCCAGTACTTC. Protein: CASSRLYRGQETQYF.

The chain combines TRBV6-5 with TRBJ1-3; maybe TRBD1 (6 bases). The CDR3 sequence is 15 residues long. Germline V gives CDR1 MNHEY, CDR2 SVGAGI. The germline V and J ends were trimmed by 0 bases and 2 bases, with 8 bases remaining between them. The DNA of the CDR3 is TGTGCCAGCAGTTACTCCGGGACAACTGGAAACACCATATATTTT. This encodes CASSYSGTTGNTIYF.

The chain carries TRBV7-3 and TRBJ2-1; unclear D gene. The CDR3 consists of 14 residues. V was cut by 2 bases and J by 6 bases, with 11 bases left in between. Per the germline V gene, CDR1 is SGHTA and CDR2 is FQGTGA. This CDR3 reads CASSLSHSGNEQFF. In nucleotides, the CDR3 is TGTGCCAGCAGCTTATCCCATAGTGGCAATGAGCAGTTCTTC. The full variable domain, in which reference TRBV7-3 and TRBJ2-1 provide the parts outside the CDR3, is GAGVSQTPSNKVTEKGKYVELRCDPISGHTALYWYRQSLGQGPEFLIYFQGTGAADDSGLPNDRFFAVRPEGSVSTLKIQRTERGDSAVYLCASSLSHSGNEQFFGPGTRLTVL.

The chain joins TRBV6-5 to TRBJ2-5, with a tentative D call TRBD2 (5 bases). The CDR3 covers 16 residues. The germline V gene encodes CDR1 MNHEY and CDR2 SVGAGI. The V and J ends lost 0 bases and 2 bases respectively, with 13 bases between them. In DNA form, the CDR3 reads TGTGCCAGCAGTTACTCGGGCAGCGGATTACAAGAGACCCAGTACTTC. This translates into CASSYSGSGLQETQYF.

The chain couples TRBV19 to TRBJ1-2; the D is unclear. From germline, CDR1 is LNHDA and CDR2 SQIVND (reference sequence). Trimming shortened V by 8 bases and J by 4 bases, and 17 bases separated the two germline ends. This CDR3 is 14 amino acids long. DNA for the CDR3: TGTGCCAGTGGGAGGGCGAGGACTGGCTATGGCTACACCTTC. Protein sequence: CASGRARTGYGYTF.

This rearrangement joins TRBV18 to TRBJ2-5, with a possible D match to TRBD1 (5 bases). The CDR3 contains 14 residues. Trimming removed 6 bases from V and 5 bases from J, with 16 bases in between. Per germline, CDR1 KGHSH and CDR2 LQKENI. The CDR3 nucleotides are TGTGCCAGCTCGCCCGACAGCTTATGGGAGACCCAGTACTTC. Encoded protein: CASSPDSLWETQYF.

The chain links TRBV14 to TRBJ1-6; TRBD1 is a possible D gene (5 bases). In germline, CDR1 is SGHDN, CDR2 FVKESK. There are 15 residues in the CDR3. V lost 1 base, J lost 6 bases, and 10 bases lay in between. The CDR3 DNA sequence: TGTGCCAGCAGCCAAGTTGACAGACCTAATTCACCCCTCCACTTT. Residues: CASSQVDRPNSPLHF.

This clone was seen a handful of times. The V and J genes are TRBV4-1 and TRBJ2-6, with 7 bases fitting TRBD1. CDR1 is MGHRA, CDR2 YSYEKL, per germline. This CDR3 is 19 amino acids long. The J segment lost 0 bases and the V segment lost 2 bases, leaving 10 bases of the junction unmatched. The CDR3 DNA reads TGCGCCAGCAGCCAAATTGGGACAGTGTTGCGCTCTGGGGCCAACGTCCTGACTTTC. Protein: CASSQIGTVLRSGANVLTF.

The chain links TRBV6-2 or TRBV6-3 to TRBJ2-7, with D hard to call. Per the germline V gene, CDR1 is MNHEY and CDR2 is SVGEGT. The CDR3 runs to 15 residues. Trimming removed 5 bases at V and 0 bases at J, with 14 bases between. The CDR3 here is CASSPLPGFSYEQYF. The CDR3 coding sequence is TGTGCCAGCAGTCCCCTCCCAGGATTCTCCTACGAGCAGTACTTC.

The V call is TRBV6-5, the J call TRBJ1-2, with 7 bases aligning to TRBD1. CDR3 size: 14 residues. Trimming at V came to 7 bases and at J to 4 bases, leaving 9 bases not matched to a gene. The V gene's germline CDR1 is MNHEY and CDR2 SVGAGI. The CDR3 loop reads CASIPQGVSYGYTF. Here the CDR3 DNA reads TGTGCCAGCATTCCCCAGGGGGTTAGCTATGGCTACACCTTC.

This chain joins TRBV10-2 and TRBJ2-2; D unresolved. Trimming took off 7 bases at V and 1 base at J, with 13 bases between the two ends. Germline CDR1 WSHSY, CDR2 SAAADI. The CDR3 extends over 15 amino acids. The CDR3 nucleotides are TGCGCCAGCAACAAGCAGACACTGAACACCGGGGAGCTGTTTTTT. Residues: CASNKQTLNTGELFF.

The chain combines TRBV3-1 (or the pseudogene TRBV3-2) with TRBJ1-1; D call uncertain. With 4 bases removed from V and 2 bases from J, the gap between germline ends came to 11 bases. CDR1 is LGHDT and CDR2 is YNNKEL in the germline V gene (reference sequence). This CDR3 comprises 14 residues. The chain's CDR3 is CASSPYGENTEAFF. The CDR3 DNA reads TGTGCCAGCAGCCCATACGGAGAAAACACTGAAGCTTTCTTT.

CDR3 sequence (DNA): TGTGCCAGCAGCTTAGGAGGAGTCTATGGCTACACCTTC. This encodes CASSLGGVYGYTF. The rearrangement uses TRBV7-2 and TRBJ1-2, with no clear D. The CDR3 covers 13 residues. Germline-derived CDR1 and CDR2 are SGHTA and FQGNSA. Trimming shortened V by 1 base and J by 4 bases, and 7 bases separated the two germline ends.

The V call is TRBV7-2, the J call TRBJ2-2; 15 positions match TRBD2. The J segment lost 3 bases and the V segment lost 4 bases, leaving 6 bases of the junction unmatched. This CDR3 has 18 residues. Germline loops: CDR1 SGHTA, CDR2 FQGNSA. CDR3 DNA sequence: TGTGCCAGCAGCTCCCTAGGACTAGCGGGAGGGCACACCGGGGAGCTGTTTTTT. Translating it yields CASSSLGLAGGHTGELFF.

The chain uses TRBV6-4 and TRBJ2-3, with a tentative D call TRBD2 (6 bases). V lost 0 bases, J lost 2 bases, and 9 bases lay in between. Germline loops: CDR1 MRHNA, CDR2 SNTAGT. This CDR3 is built from 15 residues. The CDR3 loop is CASSDSEGHTDTQYF. The CDR3 nucleotides read TGTGCCAGCAGTGACTCGGAGGGCCACACAGATACGCAGTATTTT.

CDR3: CASTSKTLLSNTGELFF. The DNA of the CDR3 is TGTGCCAGCACGTCTAAGACATTACTTTCGAACACCGGGGAGCTGTTTTTT. The chain employs TRBV5-5 and TRBJ2-2, with D hard to call. V shed 6 bases and J shed 0 bases, with 18 bases lying between them. Germline CDR1 and CDR2: SGHKS and YYEKEE (reference sequence). The CDR3 consists of 17 residues.

V gene TRBV19 combines with J gene TRBJ2-1; D perhaps matches TRBD2 (5 bases). Germline V gene data show CDR1 as LNHDA and CDR2 as SQIVND (reference sequence). This CDR3 has 16 amino acids. V was shortened by 2 bases and J by 4 bases, with 15 bases between the two germline ends. The CDR3 sequence: CASSIYAGGGYNEQFF. CDR3 sequence (DNA): TGTGCCAGTAGTATATATGCGGGCGGCGGGTACAATGAGCAGTTCTTC.

This chain joins TRBV7-2 and TRBJ1-6; possible D gene TRBD1, 5 bases. Germline V gene sequence: CDR1 SGHTA, CDR2 FQGNSA. This CDR3 comprises 17 residues. Deletions cut 1 base from V and 4 bases from J, with 14 bases between. The CDR3 region has the DNA TGTGCCAGCAGCTTAGTGGGGCAGGAGACATATAATTCACCCCTCCACTTT. Protein: CASSLVGQETYNSPLHF.

The gene calls are TRBV5-1 and TRBJ2-5; 9 bases agree with TRBD1. CDR1 and CDR2 (germline): SGHRS, YFSETQ. The CDR3 has 17 residues. Unmatched junction bases numbered 16, after V lost 7 bases and J lost 3 bases. CDR3 region: CASRPPYRGRLEETQYF. In DNA, the CDR3 is TGCGCCAGCCGTCCACCGTACAGGGGGCGCCTTGAAGAGACCCAGTACTTC.

In this sample, this clone turned up many times. The sample holds other DNA sequences that translate to the same CDR3. The rearrangement uses TRBV27 and TRBJ2-3, with 10 bases aligning to TRBD2. V trimming: 5 bases; J trimming: 2 bases; junction bases outside the gene matches: 7. The CDR3 totals 16 residues. CDR1 and CDR2 (germline): MNHEY, SMNVEV (reference sequence). The CDR3 protein is CASSPRLAGVTDTQYF. CDR3 DNA sequence: TGTGCCAGCAGTCCTCGGCTAGCGGGAGTCACAGATACGCAGTATTTT.

The CDR3 nucleotides read TGTGCTAGTGGTTTGGTACTGTCGGACAGGGCCTACAATGAGCAGTTCTTC. As protein: CASGLVLSDRAYNEQFF. The V gene is TRBV12-5, the J gene TRBJ2-1, with 8 nucleotides matching TRBD1. The CDR3 runs to 17 residues. The ends lost 0 bases at V and 2 bases at J; junction bases unmatched: 6. Germline-derived CDR1 and CDR2 are LGHNT and FRNRAP. The variable domain in full, completed from reference TRBV12-5 and TRBJ2-1, reads DARVTQTPRHKVTEMGQEVTMRCQPILGHNTVFWYRQTMMQGLELLAYFRNRAPLDDSGMPKDRFSAEMPDATLATLKIQPSEPRDSAVYFCASGLVLSDRAYNEQFFGPGTRLTVL.

J is TRBJ2-1 and V is TRBV13, with 13 positions matching TRBD2. The CDR3 spans 17 residues. V lost 4 bases to trimming and J lost 2 bases; unmatched junction nucleotides: 5. Germline-derived CDR1 and CDR2 are PRHDT and FYEKMQ (reference sequence). Here the CDR3 DNA reads TGTGCCAGCAGCTCCGGACTAGCGGGGGCCACCTACAATGAGCAGTTCTTC. Protein: CASSSGLAGATYNEQFF.